Listed here is a single TCR beta chain. Its antigen remains unidentified. This sample stems from a study of cytomegalovirus exposure and HLA in healthy donors. Only in-frame clones appear in the TCRdb table, and some are missing; sequencing was by immunoSEQ multiplex PCR. Of over 55,000 clones in the sample, approximately 96% are singletons; the top ten hold approximately 0.94%. The donors were part of the validation cohort, which consisted of approximately 110 subjects and was separate from the first cohort of about 650 subjects. The CDR3 consists of 15 residues. V lost 5 bases, J lost 7 bases, and 11 bases stayed unmatched. Per the germline V gene, CDR1 is SEHNR and CDR2 is FQNEAQ (reference sequence). The study, taken as a whole, reports: Researchers catalogued 160 or so TCR beta chains as cytomegalovirus-associated.

The rearrangement uses TRBV7-9 and TRBJ2-7; 10 positions match TRBD1. This TCR came from a man between 18 and 35 years old in good health and CMV-seronegative. The sequencing sample was made of PBMCs. The CDR3 bases are TGTGCCAGCAGCCTACGAAGGACAGGGGGTGAGGAGCAGTACTTC. Amino acid sequence: CASSLRRTGGEEQYF.